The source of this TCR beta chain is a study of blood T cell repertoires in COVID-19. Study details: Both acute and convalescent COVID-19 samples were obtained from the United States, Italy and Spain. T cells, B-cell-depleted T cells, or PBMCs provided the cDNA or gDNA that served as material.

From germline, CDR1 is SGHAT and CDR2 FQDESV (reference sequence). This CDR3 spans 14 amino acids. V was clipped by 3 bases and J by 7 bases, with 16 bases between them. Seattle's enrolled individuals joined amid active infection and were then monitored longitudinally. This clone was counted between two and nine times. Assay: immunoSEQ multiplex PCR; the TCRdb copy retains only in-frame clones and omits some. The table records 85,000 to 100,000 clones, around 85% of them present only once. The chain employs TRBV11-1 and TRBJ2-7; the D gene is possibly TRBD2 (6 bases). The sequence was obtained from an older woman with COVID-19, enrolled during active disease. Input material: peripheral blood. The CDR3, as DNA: TGTGCCAGCAGCTTCTTTGCGGGGCTCAGGGAGCAGTACTTC. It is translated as CASSFFAGLREQYF.